These 8 T cell receptor beta chains came from one sample sequenced in a study of cytotoxic CD8 clonotypes in ibrutinib-treated CLL. Profiling relied on immunoSEQ multiplex PCR, and the TCRdb table lists in-frame clones only, not all of them. The sample consists of 20,000 to 30,000 clones, over 55% of them appearing once. The sample was PBMCs, taken after 12 months of ibrutinib treatment. These receptors all come from a human donor with chronic lymphocytic leukemia.

This chain uses TRBV6-5 with TRBJ2-3; D ambiguous. Between the trimmed V and J ends, which lost 2 bases and 1 base, there was a span of 7 bases. Germline V CDR1 and CDR2: MNHEY, SVGAGI. This CDR3 contains 14 residues. The CDR3 DNA reads TGTGCCAGCAGTTACGTGTACCGCACAGATACGCAGTATTTT. Translating it yields CASSYVYRTDTQYF.

This rearrangement joins TRBV7-9 to TRBJ2-5, with D possibly being TRBD2 (6 bases). The germline CDR1 and CDR2 sequences are SEHNR and FQNEAQ (reference sequence). Trimming removed 4 bases from V and 2 bases from J, with 14 bases in between. CDR3 length: 15 residues. The CDR3 here is CASSSPRAGQETQYF. DNA of the CDR3: TGTGCCAGCAGCTCGCCCAGGGCGGGGCAAGAGACCCAGTACTTC.

The rearrangement uses TRBV4-3 and TRBJ2-3; D is uncertain. V shed 1 base and J shed 0 bases, with 11 bases lying between them. CDR1 LGHNA and CDR2 YSLEER come from the germline V gene. This CDR3 is built from 16 residues. CDR3 DNA sequence: TGCGCCAGCAGCCAAGGCCCGGCAGAAAGCACAGATACGCAGTATTTT. Its translation: CASSQGPAESTDTQYF.

Only a few counts were recorded for this clone. The chain couples TRBV6-5 to TRBJ1-1; D not resolved. CDR3 length: 14 amino acids. CDR1 and CDR2 (germline): MNHEY, SVGAGI. The V and J ends lost 4 bases and 0 bases respectively, with 9 bases between them. The CDR3 nucleotides are TGTGCCAGCAGTTTTGCAGGAATGAACACTGAAGCTTTCTTT. Its translation is CASSFAGMNTEAFF.

The rearrangement joins TRBV28 to TRBJ1-3, with D possibly TRBD1 on 5 matching bases. Trimming took 8 bases from V and 4 from J, leaving 18 bases between them. The CDR3 has 15 residues. Germline V gives CDR1 MDHEN, CDR2 SYDVKM. Written as DNA, the CDR3 is TGTGCCAGCGGAGGCCGCGGGGCGGCGGGAAACACCATATATTTT. Translation: CASGGRGAAGNTIYF.

The chain recombines TRBV13 with TRBJ2-3; D remains unclear. CDR3 length equals 16 residues. The ends were cut back, 5 bases at V and 3 bases at J, with 18 bases in the middle. Germline loops: CDR1 PRHDT, CDR2 FYEKMQ (reference sequence). The CDR3 sequence is CASSLSLSRETDTQYF. The CDR3, as DNA: TGTGCCAGCAGCCTCTCCCTCTCCAGAGAGACAGATACGCAGTATTTT.

The chain is built from TRBV4-1 and TRBJ2-3, with D maybe TRBD2 (6 bases). Germline V lookup: CDR1 MGHRA, CDR2 YSYEKL. The CDR3 has 17 residues. V was shortened by 1 base and J by 6 bases, with 20 bases between the two germline ends. The CDR3 DNA reads TGCGCCAGCAGCCAAGCGAGGGGCGGGGCGACTACGGATACGCAGTATTTT. It specifies CASSQARGGATTDTQYF.

V gene TRBV9 combines with J gene TRBJ2-3; a weak D match, TRBD2 (7 bases). Looked up from germline, CDR1 is SGDLS and CDR2 is YYNGEE. The CDR3 sequence is 18 residues long. The ends were cut back, 0 bases at V and 4 bases at J, with 21 bases in the middle. The CDR3: CASSVGGGEGVFADTQYF. The CDR3, as DNA: TGTGCCAGCAGCGTAGGAGGCGGGGAGGGGGTGTTCGCAGATACGCAGTATTTT. The full variable domain, in which reference TRBV9 and TRBJ2-3 provide the parts outside the CDR3, is DSGVTQTPKHLITATGQRVTLRCSPRSGDLSVYWYQQSLDQGLQFLIQYYNGEERAKGNILERFSAQQFPDLHSELNLSSLELGDSALYFCASSVGGGEGVFADTQYFGPGTRLTVL.